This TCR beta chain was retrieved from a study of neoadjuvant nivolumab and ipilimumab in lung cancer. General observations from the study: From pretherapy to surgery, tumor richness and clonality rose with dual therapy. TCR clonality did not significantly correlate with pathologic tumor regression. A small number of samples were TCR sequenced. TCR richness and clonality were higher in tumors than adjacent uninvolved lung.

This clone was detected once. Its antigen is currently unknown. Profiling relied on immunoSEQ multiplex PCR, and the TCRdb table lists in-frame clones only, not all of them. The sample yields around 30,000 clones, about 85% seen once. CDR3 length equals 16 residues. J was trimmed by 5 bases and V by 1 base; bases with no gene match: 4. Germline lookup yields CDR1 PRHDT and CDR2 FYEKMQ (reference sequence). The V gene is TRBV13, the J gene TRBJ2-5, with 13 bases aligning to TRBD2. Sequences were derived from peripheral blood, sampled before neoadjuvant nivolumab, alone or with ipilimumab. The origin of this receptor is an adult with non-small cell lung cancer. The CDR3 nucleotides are TGTGCCAGCAGCTTAGTCGGACTAGCGGGGGCTGAGACCCAGTACTTC. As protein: CASSLVGLAGAETQYF.